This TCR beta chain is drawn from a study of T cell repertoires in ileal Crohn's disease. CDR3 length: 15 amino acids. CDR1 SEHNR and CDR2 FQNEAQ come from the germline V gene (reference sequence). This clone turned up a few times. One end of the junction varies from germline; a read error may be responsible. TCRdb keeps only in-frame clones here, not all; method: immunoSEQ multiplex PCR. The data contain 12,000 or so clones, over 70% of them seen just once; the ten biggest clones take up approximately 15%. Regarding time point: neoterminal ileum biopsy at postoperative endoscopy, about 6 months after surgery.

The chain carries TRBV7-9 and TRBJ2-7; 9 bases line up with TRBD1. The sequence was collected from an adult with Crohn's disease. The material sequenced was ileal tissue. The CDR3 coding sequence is TGCGCCAGCAGCCAAGACGGGACAGGGCCCAACGAGCAGTACTTC. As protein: CASSQDGTGPNEQYF.